This TCR beta chain was sequenced during a study of regulatory T cells in long-lasting Graves disease. Time point denoted: newly diagnosed GD, antithyroid drugs for less than 3 months. There was RNA extracted from PBMCs, and the TCR library was made from it. The CDR3 has 13 amino acids, counting both end residues. Looked up from germline, CDR1 is GTSNPN and CDR2 is SVGIG (reference sequence). The sample holds one count of this clonotype. The DNA is omitted, as the CDR3 cannot be located on it reliably, and the CDR3 follows TCRdb's listing. Building the TCR beta libraries relied on iRepertoire HTBI primers, and CDR3 regions underwent Arm-PCR. TCRdb itself ran the multiplex PCR reads through MiXCR, one entry per CDR3 protein. The table lists about 540,000 distinct CDR3 sequences, roughly 13% of them singletons. These records were also assigned to another study, of T cells in Graves' hyperthyroidism and ophthalmopathy. In that study: Initially, a first-round RT-PCR of the TCR CDR3 employed the HTBI primer set.

The chain uses TRBV30 and TRBJ2-2; TRBD1 is the table's D call and was not checked against the DNA. Source: peripheral blood mononuclear cells (PBMCs), taken at new diagnosis, from a patient treated with antithyroid drugs. The clonotype originates from a young man with Graves disease. CDR3 in amino acids: CASGQGVSGSCFF.